This TCR beta chain is from a study of blood T cells in healthy people across ages. Study-wide findings and caveats: Samples with more naive T cells showed higher observed beta diversity.

The V gene end was trimmed by 3 bases and the J gene end by 4 bases; junction bases not matched to a gene: 5. The CDR3 consists of 14 residues. Germline V CDR1 and CDR2: DFQATT, SNEGSKA (reference sequence). Comments on this clonotype: Antigen specificity is unknown.

Then a second PCR, running about 6 to 11 cycles, was carried out with a sample-barcoded 5' primer and a J-beta primer mix. Every sample produced at least 3 million CDR3-containing paired-end reads. TCRdb analysed the 5' RACE reads with MiXCR anew, one entry per CDR3 protein. There are approximately 730,000 distinct CDR3 sequences in the sample; approximately 39% occur only once, and more than 20% lies in the top ten. Sequenced input: blood. The clonotype originates from a woman in her sixties or seventies in good health. This rearrangement joins TRBV20-1 to TRBJ2-3; 9 bases agree with TRBD2. The CDR3 DNA is TGCAGTGCTAGTCCAGCGGGAGGACCAGATACGCAGTATTTT. This codes for CSASPAGGPDTQYF.